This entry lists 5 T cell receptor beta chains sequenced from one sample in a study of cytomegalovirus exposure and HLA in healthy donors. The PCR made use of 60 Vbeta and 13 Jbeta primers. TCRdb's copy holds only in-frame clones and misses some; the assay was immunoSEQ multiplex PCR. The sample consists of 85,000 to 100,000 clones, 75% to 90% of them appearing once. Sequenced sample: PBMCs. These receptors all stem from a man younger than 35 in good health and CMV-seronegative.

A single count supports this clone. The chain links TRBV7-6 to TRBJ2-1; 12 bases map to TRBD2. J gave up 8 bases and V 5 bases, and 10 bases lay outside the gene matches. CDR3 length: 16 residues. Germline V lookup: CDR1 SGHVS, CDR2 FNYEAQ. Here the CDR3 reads CASSPMTSGSAHEQFF. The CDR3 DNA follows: TGTGCCAGCAGCCCCATGACTAGCGGGAGTGCCCATGAGCAGTTCTTC.

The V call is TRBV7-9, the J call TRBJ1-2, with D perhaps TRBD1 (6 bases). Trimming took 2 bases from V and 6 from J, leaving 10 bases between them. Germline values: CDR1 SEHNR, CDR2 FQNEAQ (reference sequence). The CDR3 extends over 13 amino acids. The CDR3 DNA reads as TGTGCCAGCAGCTTACCAACAGGGAATGGCTACACCTTC. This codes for CASSLPTGNGYTF.

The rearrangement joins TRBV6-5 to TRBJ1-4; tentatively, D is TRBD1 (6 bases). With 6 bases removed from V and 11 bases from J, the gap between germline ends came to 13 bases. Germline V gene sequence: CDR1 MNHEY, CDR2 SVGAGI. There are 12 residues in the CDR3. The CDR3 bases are TGTGCCAGCAGCCGAACTACAGGGAAACTGTTTTTT. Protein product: CASSRTTGKLFF.

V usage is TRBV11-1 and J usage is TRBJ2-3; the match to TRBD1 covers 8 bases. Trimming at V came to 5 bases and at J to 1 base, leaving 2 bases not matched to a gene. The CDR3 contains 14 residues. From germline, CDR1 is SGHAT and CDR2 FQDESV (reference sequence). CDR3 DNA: TGTGCCAGCAGCCAGACAGGGGGCACAGATACGCAGTATTTT. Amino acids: CASSQTGGTDTQYF.

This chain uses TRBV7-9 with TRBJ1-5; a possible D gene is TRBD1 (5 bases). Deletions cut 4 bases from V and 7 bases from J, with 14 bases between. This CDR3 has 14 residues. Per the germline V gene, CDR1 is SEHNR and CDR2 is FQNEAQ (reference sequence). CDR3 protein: CASSSSRVTQPQHF. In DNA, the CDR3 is TGTGCCAGCAGCTCTTCCAGGGTGACGCAGCCCCAGCATTTT.